Sequencing of this T cell receptor beta chain was carried out in a study of blood T cell repertoires in COVID-19. Whole-study context: The origin of the acute and convalescent COVID-19 samples was the United States, Italy and Spain.

Study processing details: Using reference gene primer amplification, nucleated cell counts were estimated. The repertoire was sequenced with immunoSEQ multiplex PCR; TCRdb's copy has only in-frame clones and lacks some. That table is the source of V, J and clone size, and D and trimming were worked out from the DNA. The sample has 250,000 or so clones, about 85% seen once. CDR3 length equals 16 residues. Trimming removed 4 bases from V and 3 bases from J; junction bases left unmatched: 9. Germline CDR1 reads MDHEN; CDR2 reads SYDVKM. The chain employs TRBV28 and TRBJ2-3; 8 bases map to TRBD1. Material for sequencing was peripheral blood. The TCR sequence derives from a woman aged 55 to 70 with active or convalescent COVID-19. Written as DNA, the CDR3 is TGTGCCAGCAGTTCCCCAGGGGGCTTGGTGACAGATACGCAGTATTTT. Its protein is CASSSPGGLVTDTQYF. Full variable domain (rest looked up from reference TRBV28 and TRBJ2-3): DVKVTQSSRYLVKRTGEKVFLECVQDMDHENMFWYRQDPGLGLRLIYFSYDVKMKEKGDIPEGYSVSREKKERFSLILESASTNQTSMYLCASSSPGGLVTDTQYFGPGTRLTVL.